Shown below are 26 T cell receptor beta chains from a single sample sequenced in a study of T cell responses to AZD1222 COVID-19 vaccine (dated by TCRdb to the early 2020s). The sample's time point, from its label and the paper: baseline before first vaccination. Library preparation used the immunoSEQ multiplex PCR assay. The clones in this table, taken by TCRdb from immuneACCESS, are in-frame only. Not every clone is retained; where verified, under half of the shortfall comes from an unresolved V gene, and the cause of the rest is unknown. A total of more than 60,000 clones appear in this sample, about 90% of them only once. The ten most abundant clones make up 24% of the sample. The sample was peripheral blood, taken on day 0 of AZD1222 vaccination. The receptors here all came from an adult in good health.

The chain joins TRBV25-1 to TRBJ1-2; 10 bases match TRBD1. From germline, CDR1 is MGHDK and CDR2 SYGVNS. There are 17 residues in the CDR3. V trimming: 6 bases; J trimming: 4 bases; junction bases outside the gene matches: 14. Written as DNA, the CDR3 is TGTGCCAGCAGCCGGGGGGTGCCGGGACAGGGGCCCTATGGCTACACCTTC. It is translated as CASSRGVPGQGPYGYTF.

The rearrangement links TRBV19 to TRBJ1-5; the match to TRBD1 covers 9 bases. CDR1 is LNHDA and CDR2 is SQIVND in the germline V gene (reference sequence). The CDR3 is 16 residues long. Trimming cost V 4 bases and J 0 bases; bases outside gene matches: 4. The CDR3 nucleotides are TGTGCCAGTAGTACGGGGACAGGGCGTAGCAATCAGCCCCAGCATTTT. Its translation: CASSTGTGRSNQPQHF.

The chain carries TRBV10-1 and TRBJ1-3, with 7 bases identical to TRBD1. Germline values: CDR1 WNHNN, CDR2 SYGVQD (reference sequence). The CDR3 extends over 15 amino acids. J gave up 3 bases and V 4 bases, and 6 bases lay outside the gene matches. CDR3 sequence reads: CASSVGTDLGNTIYF. The CDR3 region has the DNA TGCGCCAGCAGTGTCGGGACAGATCTTGGAAACACCATATATTTT.

The chain is built from TRBV19 and TRBJ1-1; 9 bases match TRBD1. V was pared by 5 bases and J by 0 bases, with 7 bases of the junction left unmatched. Germline CDR1 reads LNHDA; CDR2 reads SQIVND (reference sequence). There are 16 residues in the CDR3. The CDR3 protein is CASSAGQGYMNTEAFF. CDR3 nucleotides: TGTGCCAGTAGTGCTGGACAGGGGTACATGAACACTGAAGCTTTCTTT.

The chain links TRBV18 to TRBJ1-2; D is uncertain. V was clipped by 2 bases and J by 1 base, with 5 bases between them. Germline V CDR1 and CDR2: KGHSH, LQKENI. This CDR3 has 13 amino acids. This CDR3 is CASSPADNYGYTF. CDR3 bases: TGTGCCAGCTCACCAGCGGATAACTATGGCTACACCTTC. The full variable domain, rest sourced from reference TRBV18 and TRBJ1-2, is NAGVMQNPRHLVRRRGQEARLRCSPMKGHSHVYWYRQLPEEGLKFMVYLQKENIIDESGMPKERFSAEFPKEGPSILRIQQVVRGDSAAYFCASSPADNYGYTFGSGTRLTVV.

This rearrangement joins TRBV5-1 to TRBJ2-1; 10 bases fit TRBD1. Germline CDR1 is SGHRS and CDR2 is YFSETQ. V shed 0 bases, J shed 2 bases, and the junction held 2 bases outside the gene matches. The CDR3 totals 16 residues. CDR3 protein: CASSLGGTGAYNEQFF. The DNA for the CDR3 is TGCGCCAGCAGCTTGGGAGGGACAGGGGCCTACAATGAGCAGTTCTTC.

The chain couples TRBV19 to TRBJ1-1; 7 nucleotides agree with TRBD1. With 7 bases clipped from V and 3 bases from J, the junction kept 11 bases outside the gene matches. The CDR3 runs 15 residues. Germline V gives CDR1 LNHDA, CDR2 SQIVND (reference sequence). CDR3 residues: CASTTNRGSDTEAFF. Written as DNA, the CDR3 is TGTGCCAGTACCACCAACAGGGGTAGTGACACTGAAGCTTTCTTT.

This clone was seen a single time. The V and J genes are TRBV2 and TRBJ2-3; 7 bases fit TRBD2. The CDR3 has 16 amino acids. CDR1 SNHLY and CDR2 FYNNEI come from the germline V gene. The V segment lost 5 bases and the J segment 3 bases; nucleotides outside the gene matches: 11. The CDR3 loop reads CASSPFWREMTDTQYF. CDR3 coding DNA: TGTGCCAGCAGTCCATTTTGGCGGGAGATGACAGATACGCAGTATTTT. The full variable domain, rest sourced from reference TRBV2 and TRBJ2-3, is EPEVTQTPSHQVTQMGQEVILRCVPISNHLYFYWYRQILGQKVEFLVSFYNNEISEKSEIFDDQFSVERPDGSNFTLKIRSTKLEDSAMYFCASSPFWREMTDTQYFGPGTRLTVL.

The chain recombines TRBV27 with TRBJ1-6; D gene unclear. The V gene's germline CDR1 is MNHEY and CDR2 SMNVEV (reference sequence). The CDR3 has 15 amino acids. The ends were cut back, 6 bases at V and 8 bases at J, with 17 bases in the middle. CDR3 sequence (DNA): TGTGCCAGCAGCCCCCAAAACCCCACCGATTCACCCCTCCACTTT. It codes for CASSPQNPTDSPLHF.

The genes are TRBV3-1 (or the pseudogene TRBV3-2) and TRBJ1-5; D might be TRBD1 (6 bases). CDR3 size: 13 residues. Trimming took 8 bases from V and 6 from J, leaving 14 bases between them. Per germline, CDR1 LGHDT and CDR2 YNNKEL (reference sequence). The CDR3 is CASGRGGVQPQHF. CDR3 bases: TGTGCCAGCGGCCGGGGGGGCGTTCAGCCCCAGCATTTT.

The rearrangement links TRBV9 to TRBJ1-2, with unresolved D. Looked up from germline, CDR1 is SGDLS and CDR2 is YYNGEE. The ends were cut back, 3 bases at V and 2 bases at J, with 14 bases in the middle. The CDR3 consists of 15 residues. As DNA, the CDR3 is TGTGCCAGCAGCGACCTCGGCGGCAGAAACTATGGCTACACCTTC. Translating gives CASSDLGGRNYGYTF.

The chain is built from TRBV11-2 and TRBJ1-3; D gene unclear. Germline lookup yields CDR1 SGHAT and CDR2 FQNNGV. The CDR3 is made up of 16 amino acids. V lost 5 bases, J lost 4 bases, and 18 bases lay in between. CDR3 DNA sequence: TGTGCCAGCAGCAAGGCCGGCACAGCCGGCGGAAACACCATATATTTT. It codes for CASSKAGTAGGNTIYF. The full variable domain, in which reference TRBV11-2 and TRBJ1-3 provide the parts outside the CDR3, is EAGVAQSPRYKIIEKRQSVAFWCNPISGHATLYWYQQILGQGPKLLIQFQNNGVVDDSQLPKDRFSAERLKGVDSTLKIQPAKLEDSAVYLCASSKAGTAGGNTIYFGEGSWLTVV.

V gene TRBV2 combines with J gene TRBJ2-7; TRBD1 is a possible D gene (5 bases). V was clipped by 7 bases and J by 3 bases, with 7 bases between them. CDR3 length: 11 residues. Looked up from germline, CDR1 is SNHLY and CDR2 is FYNNEI. The CDR3: CASNRGYEQYF. The DNA of the CDR3 is TGTGCCAGCAATAGGGGCTACGAGCAGTACTTC.

The rearrangement joins TRBV27 to TRBJ2-7; 14 bases map to TRBD2. CDR1 MNHEY and CDR2 SMNVEV come from the germline V gene (reference sequence). J was trimmed by 2 bases and V by 5 bases; bases with no gene match: 11. This CDR3 is 18 amino acids long. The CDR3 reads CASSPGLAGAGLTYEQYF. The CDR3 bases are TGTGCCAGCAGTCCGGGACTAGCGGGGGCCGGGCTTACCTACGAGCAGTACTTC.

The rearrangement uses TRBV27 and TRBJ1-2; 7 nucleotides align to TRBD1. Unmatched junction bases numbered 12, after V lost 9 bases and J lost 2 bases. Germline assignment: CDR1 MNHEY and CDR2 SMNVEV (reference sequence). The CDR3 runs 15 residues. CDR3 sequence (DNA): TGTGCCAGTCGACAGGGCCTGGCCCGCAACTATGGCTACACCTTC. Translation gives CASRQGLARNYGYTF.

This chain joins TRBV2 and TRBJ2-5, with D perhaps matching TRBD2 (5 bases). Germline V lookup: CDR1 SNHLY, CDR2 FYNNEI. This CDR3 is built from 15 residues. The ends were cut back, 2 bases at V and 1 base at J, with 11 bases in the middle. CDR3 amino acids: CASSENSAVQETQYF. CDR3 nucleotides: TGTGCCAGCAGTGAAAATAGCGCGGTCCAAGAGACCCAGTACTTC.

V and J are TRBV18 and TRBJ2-1; 9 positions agree with TRBD1. The V and J ends lost 0 bases and 6 bases, in that order; junction bases with no gene match: 9. The CDR3 contains 17 residues. Germline lookup yields CDR1 KGHSH and CDR2 LQKENI. For the CDR3, the DNA is TGTGCCAGCTCACCACCAAGGGGACAGGGCTTATTCAATGAGCAGTTCTTC. Translation: CASSPPRGQGLFNEQFF. Full variable domain (rest looked up from reference TRBV18 and TRBJ2-1): NAGVMQNPRHLVRRRGQEARLRCSPMKGHSHVYWYRQLPEEGLKFMVYLQKENIIDESGMPKERFSAEFPKEGPSILRIQQVVRGDSAAYFCASSPPRGQGLFNEQFFGPGTRLTVL.

The chain employs TRBV5-1 and TRBJ2-3; D remains unclear. V was pared by 3 bases and J by 0 bases, with 8 bases between. This CDR3 is built from 14 residues. The germline gives CDR1 SGHRS, CDR2 YFSETQ. CDR3 DNA: TGCGCCAGCAGCTATGGGCCAAGCACAGATACGCAGTATTTT. It encodes CASSYGPSTDTQYF.

The J gene is TRBJ1-5, the V gene TRBV7-9, with a tentative D call TRBD1 (5 bases). Deletions cut 5 bases from V and 7 bases from J, with 15 bases between. The CDR3 has 14 residues. Germline lookup yields CDR1 SEHNR and CDR2 FQNEAQ (reference sequence). This CDR3 is CASSPGGGIQPQHF. CDR3 nucleotides: TGTGCCAGCAGCCCTGGGGGGGGGATACAGCCCCAGCATTTT. The complete variable domain, with remaining parts taken from reference TRBV7-9 and TRBJ1-5, reads DTGVSQNPRHKITKRGQNVTFRCDPISEHNRLYWYRQTLGQGPEFLTYFQNEAQLEKSRLLSDRFSAERPKGSFSTLEIQRTEQGDSAMYLCASSPGGGIQPQHFGDGTRLSIL.

The V and J genes are TRBV6-1 and TRBJ2-5; D is perhaps TRBD2 (6 bases). The CDR3 runs to 14 residues. The germline V gene encodes CDR1 MNHNS and CDR2 SASEGT. V was pared by 2 bases and J by 2 bases, with 9 bases between. The DNA for the CDR3 is TGTGCCAGCAGTGAATCGGGGAGGCAAGAGACCCAGTACTTC. Encoded protein: CASSESGRQETQYF.

CDR3 DNA: TGTGCCAACGGCAGGGGACCCCAAGAGACCCAGTACTTC. Translation gives CANGRGPQETQYF. The V and J genes are TRBV7-8 and TRBJ2-5, with D possibly being TRBD1 (6 bases). This CDR3 contains 13 residues. The germline V and J ends were trimmed by 10 bases and 1 base, with 13 bases remaining between them. CDR1 and CDR2 (germline): SGHVS, FQNEAQ.

V usage is TRBV29-1 and J usage is TRBJ2-5, with D perhaps matching TRBD2 (5 bases). The ends were cut back, 6 bases at V and 5 bases at J, with 19 bases in the middle. The CDR3 is 14 residues long. Germline V gene lookup returns CDR1 SQVTM and CDR2 ANQGSEA. For the CDR3, the DNA is TGCAGCGTCCGATCTCGAGGGAGTGGGGAGACCCAGTACTTC. Its translation is CSVRSRGSGETQYF.

The CDR3: CASSLWGRRNTGELFF. The CDR3 DNA reads as TGTGCCAGCAGCTTATGGGGGAGGCGGAACACCGGGGAGCTGTTTTTT. The chain recombines TRBV7-2 with TRBJ2-2; D possibly corresponds to TRBD2 (6 bases). The length of the CDR3 is 16 residues. In germline, CDR1 is SGHTA, CDR2 FQGNSA. Trimming removed 2 bases from V and 1 base from J, with 11 bases in between.

The genes are TRBV13 and TRBJ2-1, with 13 bases that match TRBD2. The CDR3 sequence is 16 residues long. Germline V gives CDR1 PRHDT, CDR2 FYEKMQ (reference sequence). Trimming cost V 0 bases and J 8 bases; bases outside gene matches: 4. CDR3 sequence: CASSLGTSGRGDEQFF. The CDR3 DNA follows: TGTGCCAGCAGCTTAGGTACTAGCGGGAGGGGGGATGAGCAGTTCTTC.

The gene calls are TRBV12-5 and TRBJ2-2; no clear D. The ends were cut back, 3 bases at V and 2 bases at J, with 4 bases in the middle. Germline V gives CDR1 LGHNT, CDR2 FRNRAP. CDR3 size: 13 residues. The CDR3 loop is CASGLANTGELFF. The CDR3 coding sequence is TGTGCTAGTGGTTTAGCAAACACCGGGGAGCTGTTTTTT.

This clone has more than one count but fewer than ten. The V gene is TRBV3-1 (or the pseudogene TRBV3-2), the J gene TRBJ1-5; D gene uncertain. Between the trimmed V and J ends, which lost 2 bases and 8 bases, there was a span of 7 bases. The CDR3 is 12 residues long. Germline assignment: CDR1 LGHDT and CDR2 YNNKEL (reference sequence). The CDR3 reads CASSQSSEPQHF. The DNA of the CDR3 is TGTGCCAGCAGCCAATCTTCCGAGCCCCAGCATTTT.